These 25 T cell receptor beta chains originate from one sample sequenced in a study of T cell changes during pregnancy in multiple sclerosis. Using immunoSEQ multiplex PCR, the repertoire was profiled, and TCRdb retains in-frame clones only, with some absent. The sample contains 60,000 to 80,000 clones, around nine tenths of which appear only once. Here the sequenced sample was peripheral blood, taken before pregnancy. The receptor source for this set is a female donor with multiple sclerosis, enrolled in a pregnancy study.

A single count supports this clone. The chain links TRBV6-5 to TRBJ1-4; 9 bases line up with TRBD1. The junction had 3 bases not matched to a gene; V was cut back by 2 bases and J by 8 bases. Germline V gives CDR1 MNHEY, CDR2 SVGAGI. The CDR3 has 14 residues. CDR3 sequence (DNA): TGTGCCAGCAGTTACGACAGGGGGAACGAAAAACTGTTTTTT. It codes for CASSYDRGNEKLFF.

This clone was observed many times. V usage is TRBV7-2 and J usage is TRBJ1-6, with D perhaps TRBD1 (6 bases). Germline V gene sequence: CDR1 SGHTA, CDR2 FQGNSA. V lost 6 bases to trimming and J lost 8 bases, with 14 bases between them. The CDR3 is 14 amino acids. The DNA of the CDR3 is TGTGCCAGCAGGCTACAGGGTGCATATTCACCCCTCCACTTT. This translates into CASRLQGAYSPLHF. Together with reference TRBV7-2 and TRBJ1-6, the CDR3 gives the full variable domain: GAGVSQSPSNKVTEKGKDVELRCDPISGHTALYWYRQSLGQGLEFLIYFQGNSAPDKSGLPSDRFSAERTGGSVSTLTIQRTQQEDSAVYLCASRLQGAYSPLHFGNGTRLTVT.

The chain has TRBV18 and TRBJ1-3; D not certain. Trimming left V 2 bases short and J 0 bases short, with 11 bases between. This CDR3 region has 16 residues. Per germline, CDR1 KGHSH and CDR2 LQKENI. The CDR3 DNA sequence: TGTGCCAGCTCACCATCGACTACAGACTCTGGAAACACCATATATTTT. Its translation: CASSPSTTDSGNTIYF.

The J gene is TRBJ1-2, the V gene TRBV28; a possible D gene is TRBD1 (6 bases). Deletions cut 3 bases from V and 1 base from J, with 24 bases between. Germline lookup yields CDR1 MDHEN and CDR2 SYDVKM. The length of the CDR3 is 19 residues. DNA of the CDR3: TGTGCCAGCAGTTTCGATGGGAAATACAGGGCGAACTTTAACTATGGCTACACCTTC. Its protein product is CASSFDGKYRANFNYGYTF.

In this sample, this clone turned up once. The chain couples TRBV6-4 to TRBJ1-2; 8 bases agree with TRBD1. CDR1 and CDR2 from the germline V gene are MRHNA and SNTAGT. The CDR3 contains 16 residues. The V and J ends lost 5 bases and 5 bases, in that order; junction bases with no gene match: 13. As DNA, the CDR3 is TGTGCCAGCAGTCCTCTACCGGGACAGGTATCTTATGGCTACACCTTC. This sequence encodes CASSPLPGQVSYGYTF.

The genes are TRBV7-9 and TRBJ1-1; 9 bases agree with TRBD1. The V gene's germline CDR1 is SEHNR and CDR2 FQNEAQ (reference sequence). V lost 3 bases, J lost 1 base, and 9 bases stayed unmatched. The CDR3 is 17 amino acids. The DNA for the CDR3 is TGTGCCAGCAGCTTGGACCCCGGACAGGGGACGAACACTGAAGCTTTCTTT. This translates into CASSLDPGQGTNTEAFF.

The CDR3 region is CSVAPAGVEQYF. CDR3 nucleotide sequence: TGCAGCGTTGCCCCAGCGGGGGTTGAGCAGTACTTC. The chain links TRBV29-1 to TRBJ2-7; 8 positions agree with TRBD2. V shed 4 bases and J 7 bases; nucleotides not matched to a gene: 6. CDR3 length: 12 amino acids. Germline V CDR1 and CDR2: SQVTM, ANQGSEA.

The chain carries TRBV28 and TRBJ2-1; weak D call: TRBD2 (6 bases). From germline, CDR1 is MDHEN and CDR2 SYDVKM. V was clipped by 5 bases and J by 9 bases, with 11 bases between them. The CDR3 sequence is 12 residues long. In DNA form, the CDR3 reads TGTGCCAGCAGTGTTACAGCGGGTGAGCAGTTCTTC. This encodes CASSVTAGEQFF.

The CDR3 sequence is CASRDGGTEAFF. The CDR3 DNA reads as TGTGCCAGCAGAGACGGGGGCACTGAAGCTTTCTTT. The V call is TRBV7-3, the J call TRBJ1-1; a weak D match, TRBD1 (5 bases). The CDR3 totals 12 residues. V was trimmed by 6 bases and J by 4 bases, leaving 9 bases between them. Germline CDR1 SGHTA, CDR2 FQGTGA.

V is TRBV7-2 and J is TRBJ1-3; 8 nucleotides line up with TRBD1. This CDR3 region has 16 residues. Germline CDR1 reads SGHTA; CDR2 reads FQGNSA. Trimming removed 3 bases from V and 3 bases from J; junction bases left unmatched: 7. The DNA of the CDR3 is TGTGCCAGCAGCTTCTGGACAGGGCCTCGTGGAAACACCATATATTTT. As protein: CASSFWTGPRGNTIYF.

J is TRBJ1-2 and V is TRBV10-3; no reliable D call. Germline V gene sequence: CDR1 ENHRY, CDR2 SYGVKD. The CDR3 length is 9 residues. V lost 8 bases, J lost 9 bases, and 7 bases lay in between. The CDR3 is CAIGPRYTF. The CDR3 DNA reads as TGTGCCATCGGGCCGCGCTACACCTTC.

The rearrangement uses TRBV20-1 and TRBJ2-7; 7 bases are a match to TRBD2. The CDR3 consists of 11 residues. CDR1 is DFQATT, CDR2 SNEGSKA, per germline (reference sequence). This CDR3 is CSLGGSYEQYF. The CDR3 nucleotides read TGCTCCCTGGGGGGGAGCTACGAGCAGTACTTC.

V is TRBV7-2 and J is TRBJ1-1; D is unclear. Germline CDR1 is SGHTA and CDR2 is FQGNSA. V gave up 1 base and J gave up 5 bases, with 11 bases separating them. There are 14 residues in the CDR3. The CDR3 region has the DNA TGTGCCAGCAGCTTAGGGAACAGCCTTACTGAAGCTTTCTTT. Protein: CASSLGNSLTEAFF.

This clone came up once. This chain connects TRBV5-1 to TRBJ1-1; possibly TRBD1 for D (5 bases). CDR1 and CDR2 from the germline V gene are SGHRS and YFSETQ. The CDR3 is made up of 15 amino acids. V lost 4 bases to trimming and J lost 6 bases, with 19 bases between them. CDR3 amino acids: CASSTPERGLPEAFF. DNA for the CDR3: TGCGCCAGCAGCACCCCCGAAAGGGGTCTCCCTGAAGCTTTCTTT.

The DNA of the CDR3 is TGTGCCTGGAGTGTGGCCAGGGGAGTGAATGAAAAACTGTTTTTT. Protein: CAWSVARGVNEKLFF. This chain uses TRBV30 with TRBJ1-4, with D possibly TRBD1 on 6 matching bases. Germline V gene lookup returns CDR1 GTSNPN and CDR2 SVGIG (reference sequence). With 0 bases removed from V and 5 bases from J, the gap between germline ends came to 13 bases. The CDR3 consists of 15 residues.

The rearrangement uses TRBV18 and TRBJ1-2; 8 bases align to TRBD1. This CDR3 is 15 amino acids long. From germline, CDR1 is KGHSH and CDR2 LQKENI. Trimming cost V 0 bases and J 3 bases; bases outside gene matches: 3. CDR3 amino acids: CASSPPGQVDYGYTF. The CDR3 DNA reads TGTGCCAGCTCACCACCGGGACAGGTGGACTATGGCTACACCTTC. Looking up the rest from reference TRBV18 and TRBJ1-2 gives the full variable domain: NAGVMQNPRHLVRRRGQEARLRCSPMKGHSHVYWYRQLPEEGLKFMVYLQKENIIDESGMPKERFSAEFPKEGPSILRIQQVVRGDSAAYFCASSPPGQVDYGYTFGSGTRLTVV.

The V call is TRBV6-5, the J call TRBJ2-1; 12 positions agree with TRBD2. The germline gives CDR1 MNHEY, CDR2 SVGAGI. The CDR3 totals 14 residues. After removal of 7 bases from V and 9 bases from J, the junction contained 7 bases not matched to a gene. The CDR3, as DNA: TGTGCCAGCACCTCGACTAGCGGGGGACCTGAGCAGTTCTTC. As protein: CASTSTSGGPEQFF.

This clone was seen once. V usage is TRBV28 and J usage is TRBJ2-7; 10 bases map to TRBD1. Germline V gene sequence: CDR1 MDHEN, CDR2 SYDVKM. The CDR3 runs to 15 residues. The ends lost 3 bases at V and 7 bases at J; junction bases unmatched: 9. In nucleotides, the CDR3 is TGTGCCAGCAGTTTGATTCGGGACAGGGGAGGGGAGCAGTACTTC. Translated: CASSLIRDRGGEQYF. Supplemented by reference TRBV28 and TRBJ2-7, the full variable domain reads DVKVTQSSRYLVKRTGEKVFLECVQDMDHENMFWYRQDPGLGLRLIYFSYDVKMKEKGDIPEGYSVSREKKERFSLILESASTNQTSMYLCASSLIRDRGGEQYFGPGTRLTVT.

This clone was seen only once. The V and J genes are TRBV7-2 and TRBJ2-3; 10 bases agree with TRBD2. The CDR3 has 17 amino acids. Unmatched junction bases numbered 6, after V lost 0 bases and J lost 3 bases. Germline-derived CDR1 and CDR2 are SGHTA and FQGNSA. CDR3 coding DNA: TGTGCCAGCAGCTTAGCGCTTTCTAGCGGGGGTACAGATACGCAGTATTTT. It specifies CASSLALSSGGTDTQYF.

The chain is built from TRBV6-1 and TRBJ2-1, with 8 nucleotides matching TRBD2. The CDR3 has 11 amino acids. V was clipped by 6 bases and J by 9 bases; unmatched bases: 1. Germline V gene lookup returns CDR1 MNHNS and CDR2 SASEGT. CDR3 sequence: CASRAGGEQFF. The DNA for the CDR3 is TGTGCCAGCAGGGCGGGGGGTGAGCAGTTCTTC.

This rearrangement joins TRBV2 to TRBJ1-1, with unresolved D. Germline assignment: CDR1 SNHLY and CDR2 FYNNEI. The ends were cut back, 1 base at V and 1 base at J, with 10 bases in the middle. The CDR3 consists of 15 residues. CDR3 coding DNA: TGTGCCAGCAGTGAAGTATGGGCGGGGAACACTGAAGCTTTCTTT. Translation gives CASSEVWAGNTEAFF.

The chain employs TRBV6-5 and TRBJ1-1; 7 bases are a match to TRBD1. Trimming took 5 bases from V and 2 from J; bases not matched to a gene: 8. The CDR3 is 15 residues long. The germline gives CDR1 MNHEY, CDR2 SVGAGI. The DNA for the CDR3 is TGTGCCAGCAGTGGCGGGACAGCCGGAAACACTGAAGCTTTCTTT. Protein product: CASSGGTAGNTEAFF.

The rearrangement uses TRBV11-2 and TRBJ1-4; tentative D call: TRBD1 (5 bases). Germline V gene sequence: CDR1 SGHAT, CDR2 FQNNGV. The CDR3 covers 17 residues. Trimming took 5 bases from V and 4 from J, leaving 20 bases between them. This CDR3 reads CASSLTRQPFVNEKLFF. CDR3 nucleotide sequence: TGTGCCAGCAGCCTTACCCGACAGCCGTTTGTTAATGAAAAACTGTTTTTT.

The rearrangement joins TRBV14 to TRBJ2-3, with a tentative D call TRBD2 (5 bases). Trimming cost V 4 bases and J 3 bases, with 17 bases left between them. Germline assignment: CDR1 SGHDN and CDR2 FVKESK. CDR3 size: 16 residues. In nucleotides, the CDR3 is TGTGCCAGCAGCCCCTGGAACGCGAGGGTTACAGATACGCAGTATTTT. Amino acids: CASSPWNARVTDTQYF.

The CDR3 here is CASNPPLAPEAFF. CDR3 in DNA: TGTGCCAGCAACCCCCCTCTGGCCCCTGAAGCTTTCTTT. The chain uses TRBV9 and TRBJ1-1; D gene unclear. V was cut by 6 bases and J by 6 bases, with 15 bases left in between. CDR3 size: 13 residues. Per germline, CDR1 SGDLS and CDR2 YYNGEE.